The present TCR beta chain was sequenced within a study of blood T cell repertoires in COVID-19. On the study more broadly: Whether acute or convalescent, the COVID-19 samples came from the United States, Italy and Spain. T cells, B-cell-depleted T cells, or PBMCs supplied cDNA or gDNA.

Authors' processing steps: Reference gene primer amplification in the assay estimated nucleated cell counts. TCRdb's table, derived via immunoSEQ multiplex PCR, lists solely in-frame clones and lacks some. The DNA gave D and trimming, while V, J and clone size come from that table. The sample consists of around 60,000 clones, about 85% of them appearing once. The CDR3 runs 16 residues. V dropped 5 bases and J dropped 1; count of bases not matched to a gene: 8. Germline lookup yields CDR1 ENHRY and CDR2 SYGVKD. The rearrangement links TRBV10-3 to TRBJ2-3; 8 bases agree with TRBD2. This TCR was sampled from a woman aged 80 or older with acute or convalescent COVID-19. Sequencing used peripheral blood. The CDR3 bases are TGTGCCATCAGTTTAAAAGCGGGAGCGGGCACAGATACGCAGTATTTT. As protein: CAISLKAGAGTDTQYF.